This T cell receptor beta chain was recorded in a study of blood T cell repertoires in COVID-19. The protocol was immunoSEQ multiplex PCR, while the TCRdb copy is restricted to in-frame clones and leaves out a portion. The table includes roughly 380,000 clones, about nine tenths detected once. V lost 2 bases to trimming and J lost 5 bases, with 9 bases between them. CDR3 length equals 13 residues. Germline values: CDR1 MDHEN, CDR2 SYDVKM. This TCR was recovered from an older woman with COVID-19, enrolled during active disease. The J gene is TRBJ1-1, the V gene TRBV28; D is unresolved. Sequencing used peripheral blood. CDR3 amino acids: CASSLGGLTEAFF. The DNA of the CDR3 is TGTGCCAGCAGTTTAGGAGGGTTGACTGAAGCTTTCTTT.